The clone carrying this T cell receptor (beta chain) was seen repeatedly, ten times or more. Its specificity is unknown. The sample originates from a study of regulatory T cells in long-lasting Graves disease. General observations from the study: Gene preferences differed: TRBV28, TRBJ1-2, TRBJ2-5 in persistent cases. Persistent Graves' cases showed lower TCR diversity than newly diagnosed cases.

Trimming shortened V by 8 bases and J by 3 bases, and 17 bases separated the two germline ends. The CDR3 contains 14 residues. Germline lookup yields CDR1 DFQATT and CDR2 SNEGSKA (reference sequence). The TCR beta library used iRepertoire HTBI primers with Arm-PCR amplification of CDR3. TCRdb re-called the multiplex PCR reads with MiXCR, one entry per CDR3 protein. The sample carries 300,000 to 400,000 distinct CDR3 sequences, 15% to 17% recorded once. Stated time point: newly diagnosed GD, antithyroid drugs for less than 3 months. After RNA was extracted from PBMCs, the TCR library was made from it. Specimen: peripheral blood mononuclear cells (PBMCs), collected at new diagnosis, from a patient treated with antithyroid drugs. V is TRBV20-1 and J is TRBJ2-1; TRBD1 or TRBD2 may be the D gene (6 bases each). This receptor was taken from a female donor with Graves disease. For the CDR3, the DNA is TGCAGTCTCACGGGGGCGCGGGGCTACAATGAGCAGTTCTTC. Protein: CSLTGARGYNEQFF.